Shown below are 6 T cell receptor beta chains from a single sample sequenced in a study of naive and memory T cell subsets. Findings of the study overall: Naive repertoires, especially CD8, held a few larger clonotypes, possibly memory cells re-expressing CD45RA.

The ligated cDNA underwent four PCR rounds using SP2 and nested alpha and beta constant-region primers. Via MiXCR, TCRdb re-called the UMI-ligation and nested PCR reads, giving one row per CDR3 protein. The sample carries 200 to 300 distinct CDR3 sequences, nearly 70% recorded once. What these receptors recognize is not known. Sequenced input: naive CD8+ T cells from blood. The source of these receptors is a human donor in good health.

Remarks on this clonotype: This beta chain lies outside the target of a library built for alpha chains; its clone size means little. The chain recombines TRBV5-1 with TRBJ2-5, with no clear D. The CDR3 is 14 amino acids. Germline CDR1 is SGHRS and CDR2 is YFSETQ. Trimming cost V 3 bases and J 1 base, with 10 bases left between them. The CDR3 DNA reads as TGCGCCAGCAGCTCAGGACCCTCCCAAGAGACCCAGTACTTC. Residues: CASSSGPSQETQYF.

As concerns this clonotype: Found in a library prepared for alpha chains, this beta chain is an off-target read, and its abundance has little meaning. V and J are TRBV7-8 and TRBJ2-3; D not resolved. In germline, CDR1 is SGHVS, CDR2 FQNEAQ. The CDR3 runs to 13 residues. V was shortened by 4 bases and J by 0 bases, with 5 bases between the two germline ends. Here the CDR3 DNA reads TGTGCCAGCAGCTATGACAGCACAGATACGCAGTATTTT. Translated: CASSYDSTDTQYF.

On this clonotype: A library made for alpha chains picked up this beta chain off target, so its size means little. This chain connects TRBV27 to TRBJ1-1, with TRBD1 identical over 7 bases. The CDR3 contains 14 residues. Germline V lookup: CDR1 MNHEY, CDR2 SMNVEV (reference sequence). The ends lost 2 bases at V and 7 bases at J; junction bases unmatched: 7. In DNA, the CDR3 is TGTGCCAGCAGTTTAACCCCAGACAGGGTTGAAGCTTTCTTT. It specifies CASSLTPDRVEAFF.

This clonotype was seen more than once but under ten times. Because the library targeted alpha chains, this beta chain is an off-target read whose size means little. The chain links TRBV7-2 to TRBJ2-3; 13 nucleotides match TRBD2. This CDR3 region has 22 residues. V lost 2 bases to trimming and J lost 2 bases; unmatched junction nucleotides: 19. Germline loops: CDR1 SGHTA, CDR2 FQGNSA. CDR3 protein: CASSLRLTTSGRAPSVTDTQYF. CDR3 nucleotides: TGTGCCAGCAGCTTAAGACTCACCACTAGCGGGAGGGCGCCAAGCGTCACAGATACGCAGTATTTT.

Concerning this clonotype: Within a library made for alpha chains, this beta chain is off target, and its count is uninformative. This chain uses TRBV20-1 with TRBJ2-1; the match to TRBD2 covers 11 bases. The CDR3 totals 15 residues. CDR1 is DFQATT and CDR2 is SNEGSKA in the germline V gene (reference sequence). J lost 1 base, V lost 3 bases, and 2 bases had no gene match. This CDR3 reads CSARRLAGSYNEQFF. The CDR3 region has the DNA TGCAGTGCTAGGAGACTAGCGGGGTCCTACAATGAGCAGTTCTTC.

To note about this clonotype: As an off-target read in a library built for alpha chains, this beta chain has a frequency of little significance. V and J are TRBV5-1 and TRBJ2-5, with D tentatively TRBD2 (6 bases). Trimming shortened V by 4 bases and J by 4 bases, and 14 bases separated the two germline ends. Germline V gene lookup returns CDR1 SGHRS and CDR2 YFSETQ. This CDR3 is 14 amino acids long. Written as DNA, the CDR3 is TGCGCCAGCAGCATGGCGGGGCTGGGAGAGACCCAGTACTTC. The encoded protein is CASSMAGLGETQYF.